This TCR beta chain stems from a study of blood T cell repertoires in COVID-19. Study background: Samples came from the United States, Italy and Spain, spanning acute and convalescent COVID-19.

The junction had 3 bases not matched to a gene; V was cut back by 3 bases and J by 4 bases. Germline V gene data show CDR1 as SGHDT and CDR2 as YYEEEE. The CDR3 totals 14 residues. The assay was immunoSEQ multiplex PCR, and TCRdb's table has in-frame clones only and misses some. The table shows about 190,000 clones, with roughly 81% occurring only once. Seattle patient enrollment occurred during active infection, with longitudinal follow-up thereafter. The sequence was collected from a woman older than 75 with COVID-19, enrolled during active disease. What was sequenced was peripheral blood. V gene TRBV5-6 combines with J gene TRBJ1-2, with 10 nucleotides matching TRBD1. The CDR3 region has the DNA TGTGCCAGCAGCTGGGACAGGGGAGGCTATGGCTACACCTTC. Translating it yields CASSWDRGGYGYTF.